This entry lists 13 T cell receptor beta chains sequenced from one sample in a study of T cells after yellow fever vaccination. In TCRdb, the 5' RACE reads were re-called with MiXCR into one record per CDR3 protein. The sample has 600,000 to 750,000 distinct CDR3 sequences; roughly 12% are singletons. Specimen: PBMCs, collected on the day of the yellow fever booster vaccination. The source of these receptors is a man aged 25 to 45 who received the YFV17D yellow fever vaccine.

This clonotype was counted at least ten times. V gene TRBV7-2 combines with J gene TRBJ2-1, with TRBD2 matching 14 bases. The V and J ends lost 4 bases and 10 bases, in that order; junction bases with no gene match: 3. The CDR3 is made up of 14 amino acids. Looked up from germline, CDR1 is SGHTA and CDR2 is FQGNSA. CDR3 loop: CASSSGLAGVEQFF. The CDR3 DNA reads TGTGCCAGCAGCTCGGGACTAGCGGGAGTCGAGCAGTTCTTC.

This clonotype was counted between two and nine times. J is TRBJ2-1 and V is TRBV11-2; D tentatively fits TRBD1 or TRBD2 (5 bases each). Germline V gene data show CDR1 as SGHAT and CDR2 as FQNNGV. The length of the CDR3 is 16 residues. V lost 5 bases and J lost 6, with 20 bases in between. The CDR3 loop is CASSLSWDLGPNEQFF. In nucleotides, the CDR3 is TGTGCCAGCAGCCTCTCCTGGGACCTAGGACCCAATGAGCAGTTCTTC.

CDR3 nucleotide sequence: TGCAGCGTTGAACAGTACACAGATACGCAGTATTTT. Protein sequence: CSVEQYTDTQYF. J is TRBJ2-3 and V is TRBV29-1; no clear D. CDR1 and CDR2 (germline): SQVTM, ANQGSEA. This CDR3 has 12 amino acids. V lost 2 bases, J lost 2 bases, and 5 bases lay in between.

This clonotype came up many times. CDR3 region: CASSLEAGSSYEQYF. DNA for the CDR3: TGTGCCAGCAGCTTAGAGGCCGGGAGCTCCTACGAGCAGTACTTC. The chain links TRBV7-2 to TRBJ2-7; the D gene is possibly TRBD2 (6 bases). Germline CDR1 reads SGHTA; CDR2 reads FQGNSA. The length of the CDR3 is 15 residues. The germline V and J ends were trimmed by 1 base and 0 bases, with 10 bases remaining between them.

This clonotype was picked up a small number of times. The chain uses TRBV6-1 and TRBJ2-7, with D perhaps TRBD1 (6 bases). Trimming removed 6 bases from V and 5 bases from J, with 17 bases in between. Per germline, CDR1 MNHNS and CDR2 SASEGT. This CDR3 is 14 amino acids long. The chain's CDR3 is CASRRGTGFNEQYF. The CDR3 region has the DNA TGTGCCAGCAGAAGGGGTACAGGGTTCAACGAGCAGTACTTC.

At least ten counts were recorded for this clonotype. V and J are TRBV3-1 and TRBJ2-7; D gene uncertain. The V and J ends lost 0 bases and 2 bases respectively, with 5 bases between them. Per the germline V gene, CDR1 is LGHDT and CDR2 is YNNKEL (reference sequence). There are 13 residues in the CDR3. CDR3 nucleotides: TGTGCCAGCAGCCAAGATGGGGCCTACGAGCAGTACTTC. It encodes CASSQDGAYEQYF.

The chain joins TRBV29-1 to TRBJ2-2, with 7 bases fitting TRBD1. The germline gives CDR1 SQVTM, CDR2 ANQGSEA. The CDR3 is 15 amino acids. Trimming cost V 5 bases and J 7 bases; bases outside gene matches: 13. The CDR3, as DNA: TGCAGCGTTCAAAGGGGACAGAGGGAATTCGGGGAGCTGTTTTTT. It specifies CSVQRGQREFGELFF.

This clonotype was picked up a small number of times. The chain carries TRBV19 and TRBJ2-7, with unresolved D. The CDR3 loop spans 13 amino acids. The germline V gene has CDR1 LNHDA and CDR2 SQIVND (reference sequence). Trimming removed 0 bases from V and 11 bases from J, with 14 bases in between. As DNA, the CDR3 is TGTGCCAGTAGTATAGATAATCGCAAATTGGAGTACTTC. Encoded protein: CASSIDNRKLEYF.

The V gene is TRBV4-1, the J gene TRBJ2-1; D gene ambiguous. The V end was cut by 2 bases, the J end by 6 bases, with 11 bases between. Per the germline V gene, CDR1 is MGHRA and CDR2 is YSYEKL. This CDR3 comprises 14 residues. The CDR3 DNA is TGCGCCAGCAGCCAACGACTGGACGTCAATGAGCAGTTCTTC. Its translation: CASSQRLDVNEQFF.

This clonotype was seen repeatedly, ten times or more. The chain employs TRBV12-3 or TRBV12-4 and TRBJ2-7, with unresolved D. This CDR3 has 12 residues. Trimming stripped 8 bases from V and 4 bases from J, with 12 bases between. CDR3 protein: CASAFDRYEQYF. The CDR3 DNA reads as TGTGCCAGCGCTTTTGATCGGTACGAGCAGTACTTC.

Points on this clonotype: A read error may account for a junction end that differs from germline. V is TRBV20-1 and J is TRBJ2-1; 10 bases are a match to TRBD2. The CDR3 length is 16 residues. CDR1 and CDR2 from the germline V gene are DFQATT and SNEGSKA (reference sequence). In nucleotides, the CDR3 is TGCTGTGCTAGAGACCTACTAGCGGGAAGCGTAAATGAGCAGTTCTTC. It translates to CCARDLLAGSVNEQFF.

CDR3 in amino acids: CASTGVNNEQFF. The CDR3 DNA sequence: TGTGCCAGCACAGGGGTAAACAATGAGCAGTTCTTC. The chain employs TRBV28 and TRBJ2-1, with TRBD1 as a possible D gene (6 bases). This CDR3 contains 12 residues. Germline assignment: CDR1 MDHEN and CDR2 SYDVKM. Deletions cut 7 bases from V and 5 bases from J, with 9 bases between.

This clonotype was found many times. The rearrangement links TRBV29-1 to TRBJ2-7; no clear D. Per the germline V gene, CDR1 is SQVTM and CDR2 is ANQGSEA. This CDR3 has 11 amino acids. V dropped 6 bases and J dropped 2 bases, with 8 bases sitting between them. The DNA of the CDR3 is TGCAGCGTGAAAGCAGCCTACGAGCAGTACTTC. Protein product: CSVKAAYEQYF.